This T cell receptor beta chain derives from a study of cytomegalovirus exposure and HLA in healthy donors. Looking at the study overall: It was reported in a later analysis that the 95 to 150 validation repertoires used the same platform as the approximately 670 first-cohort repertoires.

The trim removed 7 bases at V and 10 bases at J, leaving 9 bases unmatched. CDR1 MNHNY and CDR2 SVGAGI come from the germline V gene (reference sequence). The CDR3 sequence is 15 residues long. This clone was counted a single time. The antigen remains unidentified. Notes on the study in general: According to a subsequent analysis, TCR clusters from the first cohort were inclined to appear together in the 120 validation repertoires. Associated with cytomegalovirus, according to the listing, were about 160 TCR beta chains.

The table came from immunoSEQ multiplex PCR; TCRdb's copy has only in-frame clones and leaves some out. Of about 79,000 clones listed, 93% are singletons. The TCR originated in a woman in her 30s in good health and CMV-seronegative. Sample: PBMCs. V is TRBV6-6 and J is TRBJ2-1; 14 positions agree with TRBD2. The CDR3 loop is CASTPGLAGAGEQFF. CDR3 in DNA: TGTGCCAGCACTCCGGGACTAGCGGGGGCAGGGGAGCAGTTCTTC.